The next 31 T cell receptor delta chains were all read from a single sample in a study of γδ T cells in repeated Plasmodium falciparum infection. Flow sorting of PBMC yielded separate Vgamma9/Vdelta2+ and Vdelta2-negative gammadelta T cell populations for bulk repertoire analysis. TCRdb re-processed the multiplex PCR reads using CATT. The table records around 89,000 delta-chain clones, approximately 1.4% of them present only once. Input material: gamma-delta T cells from blood. Receptors were obtained from a pool of human donors (malaria-infected and uninfected, not separated).

This clone is medium-sized within its sample. The chain links TRDV2 to TRDJ1; a possible D gene is TRDD3 (6 bases). Per germline, CDR1 GEAIGNYY and CDR2 EKD. The CDR3 runs 21 residues. V lost 0 bases, J lost 2 bases, and 30 bases lay in between. CDR3 DNA sequence: TGTGCCTGTGACACCGTAACCCTCTGGGAGATACGCGAAACCCAGACCGATAAACTCATCTTT. Its protein product is CACDTVTLWEIRETQTDKLIF.

This clone was seen a handful of times. A read error is the likely source, as a far larger clone sits one nucleotide away. Other DNA sequences in the sample encode the same CDR3. The rearrangement joins TRDV1 to TRDJ1; no clear D gene. Germline V gives CDR1 TSWWSYY, CDR2 QGS. V was cut by 2 bases and J by 10 bases, with 23 bases left in between. CDR3 size: 16 residues. The CDR3 DNA reads TGTGCTCTTGGGGAAGGAGAATCCGCGTGGGTCCCCGGACTCATCTTT. It encodes CALGEGESAWVPGLIF.

This clone was seen only a few times. TCRdb pairs this DNA with a much larger clone's protein that differs at residue 14, likely a read error; the protein shown was translated from the DNA. CDR3 amino acids: CALGEQKVWHLRKRIF. The DNA for the CDR3 is TGTGCTCTTGGGGAACAAAAGGTTTGGCACCTTCGTAAACGCATCTTT. This chain uses TRDV1 with TRDJ1, with D possibly TRDD2 on 5 matching bases. In germline, CDR1 is TSWWSYY, CDR2 QGS. The CDR3 is 16 amino acids.

This clone was seen a few times. A far larger clone differs by one base, so this is likely a read error. The identical CDR3 is also encoded by other nucleotide sequences in the sample. The chain has TRDV1 and TRDJ1; D gene ambiguous. The germline CDR1 and CDR2 sequences are TSWWSYY and QGS. CDR3 size: 10 residues. CDR3 bases: TGTGCTCTTGGGAAGGCCAAACTCATTTTT. Amino acids: CALGKAKLIF.

This clone occurred a few times. The protein that TCRdb holds for this DNA derives from a much larger clone and differs from the translated DNA at residue 5, which likely indicates a read error; the protein shown here is translated from the DNA. The chain combines TRDV2 with TRDJ1; D perhaps matches TRDD2 (9 bases). The J gene is absent in TCRdb and was assigned here via DNA matching to germline. The germline CDR1 and CDR2 sequences are GEAIGNYY and EKD. This CDR3 region has 20 residues. Between the trimmed V and J ends, which lost 3 bases and 0 bases, there was a span of 28 bases. The CDR3 here is CACDGPSYGLGDPYTDKLIF. CDR3 in DNA: TGTGCCTGTGACGGGCCTTCCTACGGTCTGGGGGACCCTTACACCGATAAACTCATCTTT.

Note on this clone: A much larger clone differs by one base, so this may be a read error. Written as DNA, the CDR3 is TGTGCCTTTCGTTTCTTCCAACTGGGGGGTAGCCCCGATAAACTCATCTTT. It encodes CAFRFFQLGGSPDKLIF. This chain connects TRDV3 to TRDJ1; 8 bases fit TRDD3. The J gene is not listed in TCRdb, so it was assigned here from a DNA match to germline. The junction had 17 bases not matched to a gene; V was cut back by 2 bases and J by 3 bases. Germline V gene data show CDR1 as TVYSNPD and CDR2 as GDNSRS (reference sequence). The CDR3 covers 17 residues.

Concerning this clone itself: The protein in TCRdb stems from a much larger clone and differs at residue 3 from this DNA's translation, likely a read error; here the protein is translated from the DNA. V usage is TRDV3 and J usage is TRDJ1; a possible D gene is TRDD3 (6 bases). Because TCRdb records no J gene, it was assigned here through a match of the DNA to germline. The germline V gene has CDR1 TVYSNPD and CDR2 GDNSRS (reference sequence). The V end lost 4 bases, the J end lost 0 bases, and 18 bases lay between the germline ends. The CDR3 has 15 amino acids. Written as DNA, the CDR3 is TGTGCCTGTTCATTCCTGGGGTTGTACACCGATAAACTCATCTTT. Translating it yields CACSFLGLYTDKLIF.

Of note for this clone: TCRdb records a much larger clone's protein for this DNA, with a difference at residue 21 that likely arises from a read error; the protein given is the translation of the DNA. The V gene was identified as TRDV1, while no J gene was called; the table gives TRDD3 as D, unverified against the DNA. The CDR3 runs to 23 residues. Germline assignment: CDR1 TSWWSYY and CDR2 QGS. The CDR3 sequence is CALGEPARNHRGWGIKGSGKPIF. The CDR3 coding sequence is TGTGCTCTTGGGGAGCCCGCGAGAAACCATCGGGGTTGGGGGATAAAGGGGTCCGGTAAACCCATCTTT.

To note about this clone: TCRdb pairs this DNA with a much larger clone's protein that differs at residue 8, likely a read error; the protein shown was translated from the DNA. This chain uses TRDV1 with TRDJ1; 12 bases align to TRDD3. The J gene was not available in TCRdb and was assigned here by matching the DNA to germline segments. V was pared by 6 bases and J by 5 bases, with 25 bases of the junction left unmatched. This CDR3 contains 21 residues. CDR1 and CDR2 from the germline V gene are TSWWSYY and QGS. Written as DNA, the CDR3 is TGTGCTCTTGGCACCGGCCTTCACTCTCTCCTGGGGGATACGGAAGAGGATAAACTCATCTTT. Translated, it gives CALGTGLHSLLGDTEEDKLIF.

This clone was counted only a few times. This DNA's translation differs at residue 4 from TCRdb's protein, which comes from a much larger clone; a read error is likely, and the protein shown is translated from the DNA. V is TRDV3 and J is TRDJ1; 11 bases align to TRDD3. TCRdb offers no J gene call, so here the DNA was matched to germline to obtain one. Germline trimming cut 2 bases from V and 7 bases from J; bases unmatched to any gene: 12. CDR1 and CDR2 from the germline V gene are TVYSNPD and GDNSRS (reference sequence). The CDR3 has 15 residues. The CDR3 loop reads CAFDFNWGIKSKLIF. The CDR3 coding sequence is TGTGCCTTTGACTTCAACTGGGGGATAAAAAGTAAACTCATCTTT.

On this clone itself: With a far larger clone one base away, a read error is the likely cause. Other DNA sequences in this sample translate to the same CDR3. The chain joins TRDV2 to TRDJ3; TRDD3 aligns across 9 bases. Because TCRdb records no J gene, it was assigned here through a match of the DNA to germline. J was trimmed by 7 bases and V by 1 base; bases with no gene match: 7. Germline CDR1 and CDR2: GEAIGNYY and EKD. The CDR3 totals 17 residues. In DNA form, the CDR3 reads TGTGCCTGTGACACGGTGGGGGATAGCCGAGACACCCGACAGATGTTTTTC. Its protein is CACDTVGDSRDTRQMFF.

There are many counts of this clone. For this DNA, TCRdb reports the protein of a much larger clone, which diverges at residue 3, most likely from a read error; the protein presented here is translated directly from the DNA. The sample holds other DNA sequences that translate to the same CDR3. The chain is built from TRDV1 and TRDJ1; 12 nucleotides agree with TRDD3. Germline loops: CDR1 TSWWSYY, CDR2 QGS. The CDR3 is 26 residues long. The CDR3 bases are TGTGCTCCTGGGGAACTTGGGGTCCTACGTCCCCGTACTGGGGGATACCAAGAACTTCACACCGATAAACTCATCTTT. It codes for CAPGELGVLRPRTGGYQELHTDKLIF.

This chain connects TRDV1 to TRDJ1; TRDD3 agrees at 11 bases. The J gene, left out of TCRdb, was set here by checking the DNA against germline. The CDR3 consists of 22 residues. The germline gives CDR1 TSWWSYY, CDR2 QGS. Losses at the gene ends were 4 bases for V and 7 bases for J; bases not matched to a gene: 29. The CDR3 reads CALGVASSYVLWGIRGDIKLIF. CDR3 nucleotides: TGTGCTCTTGGGGTCGCCTCTTCCTACGTTCTTTGGGGGATACGGGGGGACATTAAACTCATCTTT.

This clone showed up many times. TCRdb's protein for this DNA is that of a much larger clone and differs from the translation at residue 4, likely a read error; the protein shown is the DNA translation. In DNA form, the CDR3 reads TGTGCCTGTGTCCCTGTATATCCCAGTACTGGGGGATACGGCACAGCACAACTCTTCTTT. Its protein is CACVPVYPSTGGYGTAQLFF. The rearrangement uses TRDV2 and TRDJ2; 13 nucleotides line up with TRDD3. Germline CDR1 reads GEAIGNYY; CDR2 reads EKD. V trimming: 5 bases; J trimming: 5 bases; junction bases outside the gene matches: 19. This CDR3 contains 20 residues.

Notes on this clone: This DNA's translation differs at residue 11 from TCRdb's protein, which comes from a much larger clone; a read error is likely, and the protein shown is translated from the DNA. The chain recombines TRDV1 with TRDJ1; D is perhaps TRDD3 (5 bases). Germline V gene data show CDR1 as TSWWSYY and CDR2 as QGS. V lost 3 bases, J lost 2 bases, and 31 bases lay in between. CDR3 length: 21 amino acids. The CDR3 sequence: CALGDGYRQGCGFYLTDKLIF. DNA for the CDR3: TGTGCTCTTGGGGATGGTTATAGACAGGGATGCGGTTTTTATTTGACCGATAAACTCATCTTT.

This clone appeared a few times. A far larger clone is just one base off, so this is likely a read error. Other DNA sequences within the sample encode an identical CDR3. V usage is TRDV2 and J usage is TRDJ1; weak D call: TRDD3 (5 bases). Because TCRdb records no J gene, it was assigned here through a match of the DNA to germline. Germline-derived CDR1 and CDR2 are GEAIGNYY and EKD. The CDR3 loop spans 16 amino acids. V lost 0 bases and J 2 bases, leaving 15 bases between the germline ends. CDR3 amino acids: CACDTGGYGATDKLIF. The CDR3 bases are TGTGCCTGTGACACCGGGGGGTACGGGGCGACCGATAAACTCATCTTT.

This clone was seen only a few times. The protein that TCRdb holds for this DNA derives from a much larger clone and differs from the translated DNA at residue 11, which likely indicates a read error; the protein shown here is translated from the DNA. The chain recombines TRDV2 with TRDJ1; D unclear. V was shortened by 0 bases and J by 0 bases, with 25 bases between the two germline ends. Germline V CDR1 and CDR2: GEAIGNYY, EKD. The CDR3 sequence is 20 residues long. CDR3: CACDTVPQPAAAAYTDKLIF. CDR3 DNA sequence: TGTGCCTGTGACACCGTCCCCCAGCCCGCCGCCGCCGCGTACACCGATAAACTCATCTTT.

By sample share, this clone is medium-sized. The same CDR3 also results from other DNA sequences found in this sample. J is TRDJ1 and V is TRDV2; the match to TRDD3 covers 11 bases. CDR3 length equals 21 residues. The J segment lost 1 base and the V segment lost 0 bases, leaving 18 bases of the junction unmatched. Germline CDR1 GEAIGNYY, CDR2 EKD. DNA for the CDR3: TGTGCCTGTGACACCCTCACCTTATCTGTACTGGGGGATAATCGCACCGATAAACTCATCTTT. It yields the protein CACDTLTLSVLGDNRTDKLIF.

The chain joins TRDV1 to TRDJ1; no clear D gene. TCRdb is silent on the J gene; assignment here came from matching the DNA to germline. This CDR3 comprises 18 residues. V was trimmed by 1 base and J by 0 bases, leaving 18 bases between them. Germline V CDR1 and CDR2: TSWWSYY, QGS. CDR3 region: CALGEPPTGGTYTDKLIF. The CDR3 coding sequence is TGTGCTCTTGGGGAACCCCCCACCGGTGGAACTTACACCGATAAACTCATCTTT.

This clone was counted between two and nine times. This likely reflects a read error, since a far larger clone is one base away. This sample includes further DNA sequences coding for the same CDR3. V is TRDV2 and J is TRDJ3, with D perhaps TRDD3 (5 bases). TCRdb carries no J gene annotation; the J gene was assigned here by matching the DNA with germline. Germline assignment: CDR1 GEAIGNYY and CDR2 EKD. The CDR3 loop spans 21 amino acids. CDR3 in amino acids: CACDTQESNGVHSWDTRQMFF. CDR3 nucleotides: TGTGCCTGCGACACGCAAGAGTCAAATGGGGTTCACTCCTGGGACACCCGACAGATGTTTTTC.

In its sample, this clone was seen a few times. The protein that TCRdb holds for this DNA derives from a much larger clone and differs from the translated DNA at residue 5, which likely indicates a read error; the protein shown here is translated from the DNA. CDR3 nucleotide sequence: TGTGCCTCCTACCAGAACCGGGGAGGCACCGATAAACTCATCTTT. This encodes CASYQNRGGTDKLIF. The chain is built from TRDV3 and TRDJ1; D could derive from TRDD2 or TRDD3 (5 bases each). The J gene was missing in TCRdb and was found by matching the end of the DNA to germline. This CDR3 is built from 15 residues. With 4 bases removed from V and 1 base from J, the gap between germline ends came to 19 bases. CDR1 is TVYSNPD and CDR2 is GDNSRS in the germline V gene (reference sequence).

This clone came up a few times. TCRdb's protein for this DNA is that of a much larger clone and differs from the translation at residue 13, likely a read error; the protein shown is the DNA translation. In DNA, the CDR3 is TGTGCTCTTGGGAACGTCCCTACGCTGGGGGATAGGAGACTGTACACCGATAAACTCATCTTT. Translation: CALGNVPTLGDRRLYTDKLIF. This rearrangement joins TRDV1 to TRDJ1; 10 positions match TRDD3. Germline V CDR1 and CDR2: TSWWSYY, QGS. The CDR3 is made up of 21 amino acids. J lost 0 bases, V lost 5 bases, and 21 bases had no gene match.

In its sample, this clone was seen a few times. The protein in TCRdb stems from a much larger clone and differs at residue 9 from this DNA's translation, likely a read error; here the protein is translated from the DNA. There is no J gene call, but TRDV3 is given as the V gene; the table's D gene call, TRDD3, was not cross checked with the DNA. This CDR3 comprises 17 residues. Germline CDR1 is TVYSNPD and CDR2 is GDNSRS (reference sequence). The CDR3 here is CAFIPRHWWSEEDKLIF. The CDR3 region has the DNA TGTGCCTTTATACCCCGACACTGGTGGAGCGAAGAGGATAAGCTCATCTTT.

In the case of this clone: The TCRdb record carries a much larger clone's protein, which differs from this DNA's translation at residue 14; a read error is the likely cause, and the protein listed here is the DNA translation. The V and J genes are TRDV3 and TRDJ1; D possibly corresponds to TRDD3 (5 bases). The J gene is absent in TCRdb and was assigned here via DNA matching to germline. The ends were cut back, 3 bases at V and 9 bases at J, with 32 bases in the middle. In germline, CDR1 is TVYSNPD, CDR2 GDNSRS (reference sequence). The CDR3 is made up of 17 amino acids. This chain's CDR3 is CAFRGAWVPWEAGELIF. CDR3 DNA: TGTGCCTTCCGTGGGGCTTGGGTCCCATGGGAGGCCGGTGAACTCATCTTT.

This clone was seen a few times. This DNA's translation and the protein TCRdb lists, from a much larger clone, do not match at residues 9 and 12, likely due to a read error; the protein shown is translated from the DNA. The chain recombines TRDV1 with TRDJ1, with TRDD3 matching over 7 bases. J gave up 10 bases and V 5 bases, and 28 bases lay outside the gene matches. Germline CDR1 TSWWSYY, CDR2 QGS. The CDR3 length is 19 residues. The CDR3 coding sequence is TGTGCTCTTGGGAAAGGGATGGGGTCCCCACGATGCTGGGGGGAAGTACTCATCTTT. This gives the protein CALGKGMGSPRCWGEVLIF.

For this clone: With only one base between it and a far larger clone, this is likely a read error. The same CDR3 arises from other DNA sequences in this sample as well. The chain uses TRDV1 and TRDJ1, with D perhaps matching TRDD3 (5 bases). No J gene was available from TCRdb, and it was assigned here by a germline match of the DNA. CDR1 and CDR2 (germline): TSWWSYY, QGS. This CDR3 is 16 amino acids long. CDR3 protein: CALGEPRIRMPDKLIF. The CDR3 nucleotides are TGTGCCCTTGGGGAACCCCGGATCCGTATGCCCGATAAACTCATCTTT.

This clone was counted a few times. The protein held in TCRdb is that of a much larger clone and does not match this DNA's translation at residue 8, likely because of a read error; the protein shown is translated from the DNA. The CDR3 nucleotides read TGTGCCTCCATCGGGGGATACGCCGAACTCATCTTT. This codes for CASIGGYAELIF. The V gene is TRDV3, the J gene TRDJ1, with 10 bases aligning to TRDD3. Looked up from germline, CDR1 is TVYSNPD and CDR2 is GDNSRS (reference sequence). After removal of 4 bases from V and 9 bases from J, the junction contained 8 bases not matched to a gene. The CDR3 totals 12 residues.

This clone showed up many times. This DNA's translation and the protein TCRdb lists, from a much larger clone, do not match at residue 11, likely due to a read error; the protein shown is translated from the DNA. V usage is TRDV2 and J usage is TRDJ1, with 10 positions matching TRDD3. Losses at the gene ends were 0 bases for V and 0 bases for J; bases not matched to a gene: 12. The germline V gene has CDR1 GEAIGNYY and CDR2 EKD. The CDR3 consists of 19 residues. The CDR3 coding sequence is TGTGCCTGTGACACCGTAGGTGGGGGATACATGGGGTACACCGATAAACTCATCTTT. This gives the protein CACDTVGGGYMGYTDKLIF.

Turning to this clone: TCRdb assigns this DNA the protein of a much larger clone, which departs from its translation at residue 10; this likely reflects a read error, and the protein shown comes from translating the DNA. This chain connects TRDV2 to TRDJ1; 10 bases align to TRDD3. The J gene, absent from TCRdb, was called here by matching the DNA to germline. From germline, CDR1 is GEAIGNYY and CDR2 EKD. J gave up 7 bases and V 3 bases, and 10 bases lay outside the gene matches. The CDR3 sequence is 15 residues long. In nucleotides, the CDR3 is TGTGCCTGTGACGCATTACTGGGGGATGCGCTTAAACTCATCTTT. Its protein is CACDALLGDALKLIF.

This clone was observed many times. TCRdb records a much larger clone's protein for this DNA, with a difference at residue 18 that likely arises from a read error; the protein given is the translation of the DNA. The rearrangement uses TRDV1 and TRDJ1, with 9 bases aligning to TRDD2. No J segment appears in TCRdb, so it was assigned here by matching the sequence to germline. Germline V gives CDR1 TSWWSYY, CDR2 QGS. CDR3 length: 21 amino acids. The CDR3 here is CALGEKAFLHLVLLHTDRLIF. The CDR3 nucleotides read TGTGCTCTTGGGGAAAAGGCCTTCCTACACCTAGTACTCCTTCACACCGATAGACTCATCTTT.

In the case of this clone: The TCRdb protein comes from a much larger clone and disagrees with this DNA's translation at residue 13, likely due to a read error; the protein given here is derived from the DNA. The rearrangement uses TRDV1 and TRDJ1; weak D call: TRDD3 (8 bases). Here the J gene came from matching the DNA to germline, since TCRdb omits it. There are 22 residues in the CDR3. V shed 9 bases and J shed 4 bases, with 42 bases lying between them. Germline loops: CDR1 TSWWSYY, CDR2 QGS. In nucleotides, the CDR3 is TGTGCTCTCCATTCCTCTAGTCTTCCTAGCTGGGGGACACTCCCTCGGGTCGATAAACTCATCTTT. Residues: CALHSSSLPSWGTLPRVDKLIF.